This T cell receptor (beta chain) was captured by sequencing in a study of cytomegalovirus exposure and HLA in healthy donors (TCRdb year 2017). About the full investigation: The 500 to 800 repertoires of the first cohort and the approximately 110 validation repertoires were produced on the same platform, according to a later analysis. Besides the first cohort of approximately 670 subjects, a separate validation cohort made up of some 110 different subjects was used. The study aimed to test whether cataloging public T cell receptors could reveal signatures of past pathogen exposure. The study combined high-throughput TCR immunosequencing, statistical association of individual TCRs with disease status, and machine learning to predict cytomegalovirus infection status. What the study reported, not specific to this receptor: The study gave a list of 150 to 200 TCR beta chains associated with cytomegalovirus. In vitro tests confirmed that three of the cytomegalovirus-associated TCR beta chains recognize cytomegalovirus antigens. A later analysis had no HLA typing for the validation cohort, so co-occurrence there was scored across all 120 or so repertoires. Of the cluster scores, about 94% were above 0 in a later analysis, which found that TCRs clustered in the first cohort also tended to co-occur in the 95 to 150 validation repertoires. The authors suggested that the approach could potentially be generalized to other disease states and immunological phenotypes. The classifier was reported to diagnose cytomegalovirus status with high specificity and sensitivity in both the original cohort and the validation cohort. While some public TCRs were present in many individuals, most TCR sequences turned up only very rarely across donors.

This clone was found once. This clone's antigen is unknown. Qualities for individual bases were not recorded, and no much larger clone is one base off. Libraries were made using the immunoSEQ multiplex PCR assay. Per the original workflow: A statistical classification framework was built for diagnosing cytomegalovirus status from the catalog of TCR beta chain sequences. TCRdb carries this immuneACCESS record with in-frame sequences only. Its versions omit some clonotypes, under half of them owing to an unresolved V gene in the studies checked, with the rest unexplained. V and J calls plus clone size are reproduced from that table; the DNA served to infer D and trimming. The sample yields 300,000 or so clones; around 90% were counted once. Around 0.96% of the sample is taken by the ten largest. Relative to germline, V is missing 6 bases and J is missing 4 bases, with 4 bases of the junction outside any gene match. The CDR3 goes from the cysteine to the phenylalanine over 14 residues. Only the CDR3 portion is preserved as DNA: 42 bases, with reading frame beginning at the first base. Sequences MNHEY (CDR1) and SVGAGI (CDR2) are obtained from the germline V gene.

Donors formed part of the validation cohort, which comprised over a hundred subjects and was distinct from the first cohort of some 700 subjects. The TCR originated in a man under 40 in good health and CMV-seronegative. The sequenced material came from PBMCs. Rearrangement joined TRBV6-5 to TRBJ1-2; 11 middle bases align to TRBD1. Read as DNA, the sequence is TGTGCCAGCAGCCGGACAGGGGGCAGCTATGGCTACACCTTC. It is translated as CASSRTGGSYGYTF.